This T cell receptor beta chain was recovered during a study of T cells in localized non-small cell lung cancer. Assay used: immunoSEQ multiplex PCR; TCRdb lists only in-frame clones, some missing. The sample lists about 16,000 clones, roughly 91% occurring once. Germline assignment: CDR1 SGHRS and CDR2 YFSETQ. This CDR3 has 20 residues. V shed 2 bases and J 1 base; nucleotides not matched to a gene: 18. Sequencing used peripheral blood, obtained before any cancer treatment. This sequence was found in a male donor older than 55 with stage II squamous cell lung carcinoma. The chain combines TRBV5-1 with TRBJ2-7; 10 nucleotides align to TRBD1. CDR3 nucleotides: TGCGCCAGCAGCTTAACCACCGGGACAGGGGTCTTACCATGGTCCTACGAGCAGTACTTC. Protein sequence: CASSLTTGTGVLPWSYEQYF.